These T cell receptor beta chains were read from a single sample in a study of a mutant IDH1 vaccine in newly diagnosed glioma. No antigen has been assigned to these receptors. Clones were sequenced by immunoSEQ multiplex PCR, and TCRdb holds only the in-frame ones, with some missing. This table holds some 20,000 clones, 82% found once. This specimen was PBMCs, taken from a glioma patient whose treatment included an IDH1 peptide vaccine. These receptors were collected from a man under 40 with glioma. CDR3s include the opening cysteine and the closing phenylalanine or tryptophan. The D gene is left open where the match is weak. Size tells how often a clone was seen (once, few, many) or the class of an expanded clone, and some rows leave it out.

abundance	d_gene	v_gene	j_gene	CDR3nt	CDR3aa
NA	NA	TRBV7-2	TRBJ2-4	TGTGCCAGCAGCCCTTTAGTACAGGGAACCAAAAACATTCAGTACTTC	CASSPLVQGTKNIQYF
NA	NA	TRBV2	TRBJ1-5	TGTGCCAGCAGCCCAATGGGGCAGGGGAAGGCGAATCAGCCCCAGCATTTT	CASSPMGQGKANQPQHF
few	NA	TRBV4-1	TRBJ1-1	TGCGCCAGCAGCAGGACGGATGGTGAAGCTTTCTTT	CASSRTDGEAFF
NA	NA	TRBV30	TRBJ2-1	TGTGCCTGGGGGAACGGCCTTACTCCCTACAATGAGCAGTTCTTC	CAWGNGLTPYNEQFF
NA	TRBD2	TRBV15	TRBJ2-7	TGTGCCACCAGCAGAGTTGCAGCGGGAGGGTTCTACGAGCAGTACTTC	CATSRVAAGGFYEQYF
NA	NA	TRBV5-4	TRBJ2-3	TGTGCCAGCAGCTTTTTTTCTGATACGCAGTATTTT	CASSFFSDTQYF
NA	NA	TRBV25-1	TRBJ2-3	TGTGCCAGCAGTGACCCGGGATCGCCTAGCACAGATACGCAGTATTTT	CASSDPGSPSTDTQYF
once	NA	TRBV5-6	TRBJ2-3	TGTGCCAGCAGCTTGGGTGACTCAGACCGAGATACGCAGTATTTT	CASSLGDSDRDTQYF
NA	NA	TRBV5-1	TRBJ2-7	TGCGCCAGCAGCTTCGACGGCTACGAGCAGTACTTC	CASSFDGYEQYF
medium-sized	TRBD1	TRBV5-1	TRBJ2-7	TGCGCCAGCAGCTTGGCCGGGACAGGGCTCTACGAGCAGTACTTC	CASSLAGTGLYEQYF
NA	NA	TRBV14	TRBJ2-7	TGTGCCAGCAGCCAAACAGTCCGATCTTACGAGCAGTACTTC	CASSQTVRSYEQYF
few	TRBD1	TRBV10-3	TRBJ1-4	TGTGCCATCAGTGAAGACGGGACAGGGTTTGAAAAACTGTTTTTT	CAISEDGTGFEKLFF
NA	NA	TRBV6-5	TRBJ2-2	TGTGCCAGCAGTTCTCCAGGGTGGACCGGGGAGCTGTTTTTT	CASSSPGWTGELFF